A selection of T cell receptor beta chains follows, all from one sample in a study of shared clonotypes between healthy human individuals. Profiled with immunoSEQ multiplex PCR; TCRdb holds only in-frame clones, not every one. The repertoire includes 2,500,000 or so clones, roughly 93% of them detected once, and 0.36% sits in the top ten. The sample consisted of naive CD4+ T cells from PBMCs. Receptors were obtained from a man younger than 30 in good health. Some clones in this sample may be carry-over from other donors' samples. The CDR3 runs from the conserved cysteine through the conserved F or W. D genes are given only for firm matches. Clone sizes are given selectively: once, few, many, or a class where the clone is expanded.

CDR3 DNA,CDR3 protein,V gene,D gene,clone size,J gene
TGTGCCAGCAGCTTAAGGGGACCCGCGGGGGGAGAGCAGTACTTC,CASSLRGPAGGEQYF,TRBV13,TRBD2,once,TRBJ2-7
TGTGCCAGCGGGTACAATGAGCAGTTCTTC,CASGYNEQFF,TRBV5-4,NA,NA,TRBJ2-1
TGCGCCAGCAGCACTAAAACAGGGATGAACACTGAAGCTTTCTTT,CASSTKTGMNTEAFF,TRBV5-1,NA,once,TRBJ1-1
TGTGCCAGCAGCTTAGGGGTGGAGGACAGCTATAGCAATCAGCCCCAGCATTTT,CASSLGVEDSYSNQPQHF,TRBV11-2,NA,NA,TRBJ1-5
TGTGCCAGCAGCATCGGGACTAGCGGGCGTAATGAGCAGTTCTTC,CASSIGTSGRNEQFF,TRBV7-3,TRBD2,NA,TRBJ2-1
TGTGCCAGCACCCCCGGGTTAGGGCAGACCCAGTACTTC,CASTPGLGQTQYF,TRBV28,NA,NA,TRBJ2-5
TGTGCCAGCAGTTCCCCCGGGAGAAAGTACGAGCAGTACTTC,CASSSPGRKYEQYF,TRBV28,NA,NA,TRBJ2-7
TGCGCCAGCAGCTCCGGGGACAGCTTAGGGGAGACCCAGTACTTC,CASSSGDSLGETQYF,TRBV5-1,TRBD1,NA,TRBJ2-5
TGTGCCAGCAGCCCCGGACAGGGTAACGAGCAGTACTTC,CASSPGQGNEQYF,TRBV7-9,TRBD1,NA,TRBJ2-7
TGCAGCAGGACCCGCGGGGAGCTGTTTTTT,CSRTRGELFF,TRBV20-1,NA,NA,TRBJ2-2
TGTGCCAGCAGTGGGCGGAGGGGGCACAATGAGCAGTTCTTC,CASSGRRGHNEQFF,TRBV2,NA,once,TRBJ2-1
TGCAGTGCTACTTCGACCCAAAAGAAGGCCTTC,CSATSTQKKAF,TRBV20-1,NA,NA,TRBJ2-7
TGTGCCAGCAGTTCCTCTCAGGGACGTTCCCACGAGCAGTACTTC,CASSSSQGRSHEQYF,TRBV5-5,NA,NA,TRBJ2-7
TGTGCCAGCAGTCCTCGCAGGGGTTGGACTGAAGCTTTCTTT,CASSPRRGWTEAFF,TRBV28,NA,NA,TRBJ1-1
TGTGCCAGCAGTCGTACAGGGGGACGCAATCAGCCCCAGCATTTT,CASSRTGGRNQPQHF,TRBV2,TRBD1,NA,TRBJ1-5
TGTGCCAGCAGCTTACAGGGACAGGGGGCGACTGAAGCTTTCTTT,CASSLQGQGATEAFF,TRBV7-3,TRBD1,NA,TRBJ1-1
TGCGCCAGCAGCCCCTGGGGCGGGGGGACCACTGAAGCTTTCTTT,CASSPWGGGTTEAFF,TRBV5-1,NA,NA,TRBJ1-1
TGTGCCATCAGCCCCGGCTACAACACTGAAGCTTTCTTT,CAISPGYNTEAFF,TRBV10-3,NA,NA,TRBJ1-1
TGTGCCGCCGTGGACAGGTTCAACACTGAAGCTTTCTTT,CAAVDRFNTEAFF,TRBV28,TRBD1,NA,TRBJ1-1
TGTGCCAGCAAGGTACAGGGAGCCTACAATGAGCAGTTCTTC,CASKVQGAYNEQFF,TRBV6-5,NA,NA,TRBJ2-1
TGTGCCAGCGACTTAATCCCTCGGGAGACCCAGTACTTC,CASDLIPRETQYF,TRBV6-1,NA,NA,TRBJ2-5
TGTGCCAGCAGCTTAGGGGGGCAGAGCACAGATACGCAGTATTTT,CASSLGGQSTDTQYF,TRBV11-3,NA,NA,TRBJ2-3
TGTGCCAGCAGCTTCAGCGGGAGGTACTACGAGCAGTACTTC,CASSFSGRYYEQYF,TRBV5-6,TRBD2,NA,TRBJ2-7
TGTGCCAGCAGCTTATTGGGCACCGGGGAGCTGTTTTTT,CASSLLGTGELFF,TRBV7-2,NA,NA,TRBJ2-2
TGTGCCAGCTCATATGGACTAGCGGATAACACCGGGGAGCTGTTTTTT,CASSYGLADNTGELFF,TRBV18,TRBD2,NA,TRBJ2-2
TGTGCCACCAGCAGAGTGCCCCCCGCGAACACCGGGGAGCTGTTTTTT,CATSRVPPANTGELFF,TRBV15,NA,once,TRBJ2-2
TGTGCCACCAGCAGAGATCGGGGGGCGCTTAGTGAAAAACTGTTTTTT,CATSRDRGALSEKLFF,TRBV15,NA,NA,TRBJ1-4
TGTGCCACCAGCCCAACGCAACAGGGGATCGGTCAGCCCCAGCATTTT,CATSPTQQGIGQPQHF,TRBV15,TRBD1,NA,TRBJ1-5
TGCGCCAGCAGCTTGGCCCAGGGACTACAAGAGACCCAGTACTTC,CASSLAQGLQETQYF,TRBV5-1,TRBD2,NA,TRBJ2-5
TGTGCCAGCAGCTTGGGGCTAGACGAGCAGTACTTC,CASSLGLDEQYF,TRBV5-6,NA,NA,TRBJ2-7
TGCGCCAGCAGCCAAGGCCAAGCGGATAACTATGGCTACACCTTC,CASSQGQADNYGYTF,TRBV4-1,NA,NA,TRBJ1-2
TGTGCCAGCAGTATCGTTCGGGGATCGAACACTGAAGCTTTCTTT,CASSIVRGSNTEAFF,TRBV28,NA,NA,TRBJ1-1
TGTGCCAGCAGTTCCAGACAGGGGACTGAAGCTTTCTTT,CASSSRQGTEAFF,TRBV27,TRBD1,NA,TRBJ1-1
TGTGCCAGTAGGAGGGACACTAATAGCAATCAGCCCCAGCATTTT,CASRRDTNSNQPQHF,TRBV19,NA,once,TRBJ1-5
TGTGCCAGCAGCTATACACAGGGGGTGGGGAACACTGAAGCTTTCTTT,CASSYTQGVGNTEAFF,TRBV5-8,TRBD1,NA,TRBJ1-1
TGTGCCACCTCTCAGGGGCACAATAGCAATCAGCCCCAGCATTTT,CATSQGHNSNQPQHF,TRBV19,NA,few,TRBJ1-5
TGTGCCAGCGGGTCGCGGGGGAGAGAGCAGTTCTTC,CASGSRGREQFF,TRBV27,TRBD2,NA,TRBJ2-1